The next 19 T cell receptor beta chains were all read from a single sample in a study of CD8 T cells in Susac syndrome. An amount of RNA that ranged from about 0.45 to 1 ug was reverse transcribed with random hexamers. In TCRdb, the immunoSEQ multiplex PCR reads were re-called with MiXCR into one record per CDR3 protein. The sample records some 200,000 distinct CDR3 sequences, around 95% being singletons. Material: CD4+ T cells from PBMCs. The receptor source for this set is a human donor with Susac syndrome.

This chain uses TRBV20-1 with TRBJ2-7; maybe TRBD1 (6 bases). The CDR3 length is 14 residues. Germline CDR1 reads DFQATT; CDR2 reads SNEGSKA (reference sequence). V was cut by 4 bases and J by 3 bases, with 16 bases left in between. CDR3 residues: CSAKDRLQIYEQYF. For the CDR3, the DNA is TGCAGTGCTAAAGACAGGCTCCAGATCTACGAGCAGTACTTC.

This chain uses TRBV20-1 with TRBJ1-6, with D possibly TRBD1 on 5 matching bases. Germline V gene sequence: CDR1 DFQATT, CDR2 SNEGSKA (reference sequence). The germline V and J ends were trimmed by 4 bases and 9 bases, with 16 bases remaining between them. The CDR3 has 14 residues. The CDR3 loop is CSATGQGVGSPLHF. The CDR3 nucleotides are TGCAGTGCTACGGGGCAGGGTGTCGGTTCACCCCTCCACTTT.

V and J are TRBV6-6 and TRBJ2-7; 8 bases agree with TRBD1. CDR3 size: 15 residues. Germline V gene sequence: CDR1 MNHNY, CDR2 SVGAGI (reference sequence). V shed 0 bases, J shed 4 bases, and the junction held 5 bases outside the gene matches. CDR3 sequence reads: CASSYSGQGNYEQYF. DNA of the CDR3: TGTGCCAGCAGTTACTCCGGACAGGGAAATTACGAGCAGTACTTC.

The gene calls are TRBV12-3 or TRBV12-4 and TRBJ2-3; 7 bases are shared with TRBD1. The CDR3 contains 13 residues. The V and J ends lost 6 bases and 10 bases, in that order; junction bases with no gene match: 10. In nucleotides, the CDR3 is TGTGCCAGCAGAGAGGGGGCCGATGTGGCGCAGTATTTT. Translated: CASREGADVAQYF.

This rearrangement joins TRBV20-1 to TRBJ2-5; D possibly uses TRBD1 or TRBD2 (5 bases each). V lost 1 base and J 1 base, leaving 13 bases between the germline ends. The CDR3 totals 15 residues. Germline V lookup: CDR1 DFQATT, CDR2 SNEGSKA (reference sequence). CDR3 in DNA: TGCAGTGCTAGAGGCTCGGATGGGGGCCAAGAGACCCAGTACTTC. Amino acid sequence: CSARGSDGGQETQYF.

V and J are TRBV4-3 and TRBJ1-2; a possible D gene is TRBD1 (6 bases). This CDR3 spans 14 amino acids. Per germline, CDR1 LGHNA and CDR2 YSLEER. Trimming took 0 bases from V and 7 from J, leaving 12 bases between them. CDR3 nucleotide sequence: TGCGCCAGCAGCCAAGATGGGGGGCTAGGTGGCTACACCTTC. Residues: CASSQDGGLGGYTF.

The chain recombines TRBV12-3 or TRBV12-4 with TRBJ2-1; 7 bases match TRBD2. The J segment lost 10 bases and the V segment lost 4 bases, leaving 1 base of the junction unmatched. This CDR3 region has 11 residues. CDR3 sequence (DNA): TGTGCCAGCAGTTCGACTAGCGAGCAGTTCTTC. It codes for CASSSTSEQFF.

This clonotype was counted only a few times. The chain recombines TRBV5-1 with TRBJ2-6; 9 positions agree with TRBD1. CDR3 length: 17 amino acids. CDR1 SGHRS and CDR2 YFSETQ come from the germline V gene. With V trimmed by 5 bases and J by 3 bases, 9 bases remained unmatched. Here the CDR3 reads CASSPGTGYYGANVLTF. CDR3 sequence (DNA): TGCGCCAGCAGTCCCGGGACAGGGTATTATGGGGCCAACGTCCTGACTTTC.

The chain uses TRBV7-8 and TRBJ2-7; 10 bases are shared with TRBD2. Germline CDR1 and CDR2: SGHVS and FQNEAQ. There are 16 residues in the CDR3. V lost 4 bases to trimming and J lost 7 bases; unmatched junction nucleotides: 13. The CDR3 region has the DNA TGTGCCAGCAGCTCCCGGGGAGCGGGGGGGCTGGAGGAGCAGTACTTC. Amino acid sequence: CASSSRGAGGLEEQYF. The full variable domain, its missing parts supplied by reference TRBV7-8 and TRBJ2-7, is GAGVSQSPRYKVAKRGQDVALRCDPISGHVSLFWYQQALGQGPEFLTYFQNEAQLDKSGLPSDRFFAERPEGSVSTLKIQRTQQEDSAVYLCASSSRGAGGLEEQYFGPGTRLTVT.

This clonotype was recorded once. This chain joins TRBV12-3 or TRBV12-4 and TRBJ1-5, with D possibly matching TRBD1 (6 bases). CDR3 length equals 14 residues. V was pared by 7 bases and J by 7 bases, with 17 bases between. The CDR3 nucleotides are TGTGCCAGCAATCTAGGACAGCTCGACCAGCCCCAGCATTTT. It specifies CASNLGQLDQPQHF.

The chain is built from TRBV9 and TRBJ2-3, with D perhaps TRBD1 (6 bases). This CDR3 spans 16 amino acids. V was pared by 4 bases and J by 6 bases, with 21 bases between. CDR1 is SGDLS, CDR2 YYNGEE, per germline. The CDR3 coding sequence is TGTGCCAGCAGCCCGCGAGACAGGCCCCGAGGGGATACGCAGTATTTT. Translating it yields CASSPRDRPRGDTQYF.

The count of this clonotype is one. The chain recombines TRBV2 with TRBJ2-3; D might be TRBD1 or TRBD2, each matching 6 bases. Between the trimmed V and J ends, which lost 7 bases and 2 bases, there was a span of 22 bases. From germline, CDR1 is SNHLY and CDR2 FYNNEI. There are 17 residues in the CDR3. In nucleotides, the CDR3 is TGTGCCAGCAACCCCAGGAGGGGGGCCCCCTCCACAGATACGCAGTATTTT. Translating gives CASNPRRGAPSTDTQYF.

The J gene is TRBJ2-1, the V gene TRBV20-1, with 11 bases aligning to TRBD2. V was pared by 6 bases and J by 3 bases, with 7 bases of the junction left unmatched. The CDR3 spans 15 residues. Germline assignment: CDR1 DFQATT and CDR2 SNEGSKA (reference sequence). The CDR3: CSAYKTSGVYNEQFF. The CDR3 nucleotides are TGCAGTGCGTATAAGACTAGCGGGGTCTACAATGAGCAGTTCTTC.

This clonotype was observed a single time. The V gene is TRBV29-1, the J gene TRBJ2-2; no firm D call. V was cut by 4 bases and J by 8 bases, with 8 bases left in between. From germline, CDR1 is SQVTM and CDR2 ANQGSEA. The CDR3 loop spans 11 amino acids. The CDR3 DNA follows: TGCAGCGTTGGGCGAGGTGGGGAGCTGTTTTTT. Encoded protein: CSVGRGGELFF.

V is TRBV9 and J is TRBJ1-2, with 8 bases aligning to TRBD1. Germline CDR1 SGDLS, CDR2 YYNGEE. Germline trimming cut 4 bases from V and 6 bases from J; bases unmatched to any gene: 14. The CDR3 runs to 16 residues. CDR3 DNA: TGTGCCAGCAGCACCCAAGACTCAGGGGGCTCTAATGGCTACACCTTC. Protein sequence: CASSTQDSGGSNGYTF.

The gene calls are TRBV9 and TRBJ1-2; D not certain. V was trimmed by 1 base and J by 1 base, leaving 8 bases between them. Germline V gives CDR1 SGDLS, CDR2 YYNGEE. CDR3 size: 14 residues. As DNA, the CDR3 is TGTGCCAGCAGCGTACTGGGGTTTAACTATGGCTACACCTTC. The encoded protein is CASSVLGFNYGYTF.

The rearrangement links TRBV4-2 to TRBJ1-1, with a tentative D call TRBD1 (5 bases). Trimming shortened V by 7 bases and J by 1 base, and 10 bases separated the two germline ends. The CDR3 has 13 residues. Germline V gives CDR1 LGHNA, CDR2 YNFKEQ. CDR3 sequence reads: CASNYDRNTEAFF. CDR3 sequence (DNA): TGTGCCAGCAACTATGACAGGAACACTGAAGCTTTCTTT.

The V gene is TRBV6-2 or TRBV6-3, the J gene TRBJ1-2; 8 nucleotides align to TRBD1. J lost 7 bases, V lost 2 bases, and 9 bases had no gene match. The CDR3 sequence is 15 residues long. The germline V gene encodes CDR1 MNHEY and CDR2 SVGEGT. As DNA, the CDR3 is TGTGCCAGCAGTTACCGGGCTGACAGGGGTGGTGGCTACACCTTC. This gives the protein CASSYRADRGGGYTF.

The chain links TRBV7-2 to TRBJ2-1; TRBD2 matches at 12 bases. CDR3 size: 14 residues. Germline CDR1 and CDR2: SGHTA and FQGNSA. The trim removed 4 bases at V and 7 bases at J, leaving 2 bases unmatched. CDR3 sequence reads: CASSSSGGVNEQFF. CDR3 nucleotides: TGTGCCAGCAGCTCTAGCGGGGGGGTAAATGAGCAGTTCTTC.